This TCR beta chain stems from a study of shared clonotypes between healthy human individuals (dated by TCRdb to the early 2020s). The study in broad terms: The cohort comprised two women and a few men aged 18 to 49 years. To increase sequencing depth and limit assay-specific biases, TCR repertoire library preparation and sequencing were carried out by different laboratories using diverse techniques. For each donor, three plates each were used for CD4 naive and CD4 memory, two plates were used for CD8 naive, and one plate was used for CD8 memory. Leukapheresis yielded between about 0.9 and 9.5 billion PBMCs per donor. To estimate repertoire size and how much clonotype sharing occurs between individuals, the study deeply sequenced the blood TCR repertoires of roughly 5 healthy adults. Overall study outcomes, separate from this receptor: Because the study included only a small number of donors, the genetic and exposure-history diversity represented was limited. Incomplete sequencing was indicated by rarefaction of sorted-subset datasets, despite the large sequencing depth. Larger estimated clonotype richness was generally found for naive subsets than for memory subsets. Compared with non-shared clonotypes, clonotypes shared by all four sorted-subset donors had higher generation probabilities. Around 5.4% of naive CD4, more than 3% of naive CD8, approximately 2% of memory CD4, and 0.4% of memory CD8 clonotypes were shared across a few donors. Sampling was limited to blood, and TCR repertoires in tissue likely differ from TCR repertoires in blood. Pairwise subsampling led to the expectation that sequencing depth would affect the degree of clonotype sharing among donors.

The donors were healthy, HIV-negative adults with no recently reported acute infections or vaccinations. All donors were Caucasian adults living in Nashville, Tennessee, USA. CD4+ T cells were enriched through magnetic negative selection, after which naive cells were positively selected on CD45RA and the remaining negative fraction served as the memory subset. Blood was obtained by leukapheresis, after which PBMCs were separated by Ficoll-Histopaque density gradient centrifugation and cryopreserved in liquid nitrogen vapor phase. Purity and quantity of every magnetically sorted T cell population were checked by analytical flow cytometry. Genomic DNA was isolated from every sorted fraction and measured by UV absorbance on a Nanodrop 2000c. Comment on this clone: Its antigen is unknown. The germline gene is not matched at one end of the junction; a read error may be the cause.

Reading the germline V gene (reference sequence) gives CDR1 LNHNV and CDR2 YYDKDF. The CDR3 spans 20 residues, from the cysteine through the phenylalanine. Just the 60-base CDR3 DNA is kept, in frame starting at base 1. Using the deep immunoSEQ assay, multiplex PCR amplified TCR CDR3 regions from genomic DNA. Genomic DNA extracted from each cell subset was distributed evenly over all wells of several immunoSEQ 96-well plates, and each plate served as one replicate. Each replicate PCR for sorted subsets received around 0.2 ug genomic DNA, equal to about 29,000 T cell genomes. Purified libraries were measured with a Qubit 3.0 fluorometer, size-checked on a Bioanalyzer 2100, and measured again with the KAPA Library Quantification kit. Each immunoSEQ 96-well plate was sequenced on its own single-read 150-cycle Illumina NextSeq 550 flow cell. The authors processed their data as follows. Because the immunoSEQ output held only junctional sequences and lacked quality scores, the filtering could not match the filtering applied to full-length reads. Sequences were annotated with PyIR, a Python wrapper for IgBLAST v1.9, and V/J genes and CDR3 were assigned using IMGT germline references. Reads were removed for weak V/J assignments (E-value above 1e-6), missing CDR3, stop codons, out-of-frame junctions, or ambiguous translated residues. V3J clonotypes were defined as sequences sharing the same inferred V gene, J gene, and CDR3 amino acid sequence. To compute the percentage overlap between repertoires, the number of shared unique clonotypes was divided by the size of the smaller repertoire. Repertoire richness was assessed with RTK rarefaction, the Chao1 estimator, and Recon v2.1 estimates of unobserved clonotypes. Generation probabilities were computed with OLGA for all TCRbeta clonotypes obtained by the gDNA method from several donors. In TCRdb, the immuneACCESS table is reduced to in-frame sequences with V and J assigned. These tables do not hold every clone; where another copy was compared, an unresolved V gene accounts for under half, and the others remain unexplained. V and J calls and clone size are copied from that table; D and trimming were computed from the DNA. Here the sample has around 990,000 clones; approximately 75% occur a single time. The ten largest make up 0.89% of the sample.

The TCR originated in a man aged 18 to 30 in good health. Some clones in this sample may be carry-over from other donors' samples. The chain is made from TRBV15 and TRBJ2-7; the D gene could be TRBD1 or TRBD2, each one agreeing over 7 bases. Input material: memory CD4+ T cells from PBMCs. This sample's cell subset or site label indicates: CD45RA-negative fraction. The DNA sequence is TGTGCCACCAGCGGAGACAGGGATTGGGGAGCGGGACCACATCGGTACGAGCGGTACTTC. Its protein is CATSGDRDWGAGPHRYERYF.